One and the same sample provided the 20 T cell receptor beta chains below, sequenced in a study of T cell responses to AZD1222 COVID-19 vaccine. Using immunoSEQ multiplex PCR, the repertoire was profiled, and TCRdb retains in-frame clones only, with some absent. The sample comprises roughly 65,000 clones, more than 70% of which are singletons, and 7.8% rests with the top ten. This specimen was peripheral blood, taken on day 0 of AZD1222 vaccination. The receptor set was obtained from an adult in good health.

The V call is TRBV30, the J call TRBJ1-3; unclear D gene. V was clipped by 2 bases and J by 1 base, with 15 bases between them. The germline V gene encodes CDR1 GTSNPN and CDR2 SVGIG (reference sequence). This CDR3 has 16 residues. Written as DNA, the CDR3 is TGTGCCTGGAGTACAACCCTTGGACTTTCTGGAAACACCATATATTTT. Its translation: CAWSTTLGLSGNTIYF.

The V gene is TRBV23-1, the J gene TRBJ2-7; D remains ambiguous. TRBV23-1 is an ORF, with its function uncertain. V was shortened by 9 bases and J by 3 bases, with 3 bases between the two germline ends. This CDR3 region has 9 residues. In nucleotides, the CDR3 is TGCGCCAGACACTACGAGCAGTACTTC. It yields the protein CARHYEQYF.

The rearrangement joins TRBV11-2 to TRBJ1-1; D might be TRBD1 (6 bases). The CDR3 consists of 12 residues. V was cut by 5 bases and J by 10 bases, with 14 bases left in between. Germline V lookup: CDR1 SGHAT, CDR2 FQNNGV. CDR3 region: CASSAEGGGAFF. The CDR3 region has the DNA TGTGCCAGCAGCGCAGAGGGGGGAGGAGCTTTCTTT.

The chain combines TRBV20-1 with TRBJ2-1; TRBD2 might be the D (5 bases). The CDR3 totals 11 residues. The germline V gene encodes CDR1 DFQATT and CDR2 SNEGSKA (reference sequence). V shed 6 bases and J shed 5 bases, with 8 bases lying between them. The CDR3 here is CSAEGNNEQFF. CDR3 DNA sequence: TGCAGTGCAGAGGGTAACAATGAGCAGTTCTTC.

The V gene is TRBV19, the J gene TRBJ1-5; a possible D gene is TRBD1 (5 bases). V was pared by 6 bases and J by 1 base, with 13 bases between. The CDR3 extends over 15 amino acids. Germline loops: CDR1 LNHDA, CDR2 SQIVND (reference sequence). For the CDR3, the DNA is TGTGCCAGTAGGGCCGGGACGAGGAGCAATCAGCCCCAGCATTTT. Residues: CASRAGTRSNQPQHF.

The gene calls are TRBV9 and TRBJ2-2, with 7 bases identical to TRBD2. Losses at the gene ends were 1 base for V and 4 bases for J; bases not matched to a gene: 4. Germline lookup yields CDR1 SGDLS and CDR2 YYNGEE. This CDR3 comprises 15 residues. In DNA, the CDR3 is TGTGCCAGCAGCGTAACTAGCGTTCTCACCGGGGAGCTGTTTTTT. Translated, it gives CASSVTSVLTGELFF.

This sequence joins TRBV18 and TRBJ2-7; D may match TRBD1 or TRBD2 (5 bases each). From germline, CDR1 is KGHSH and CDR2 LQKENI. This CDR3 has 14 residues. V lost 3 bases and J 0 bases, leaving 9 bases between the germline ends. The DNA of the CDR3 is TGTGCCAGCTCACCGGGACGCAGCTCCTACGAGCAGTACTTC. It codes for CASSPGRSSYEQYF.

The chain combines TRBV4-3 with TRBJ2-2; 8 positions agree with TRBD1. This CDR3 is built from 14 residues. The junction had 3 bases not matched to a gene; V was cut back by 4 bases and J by 5 bases. CDR1 LGHNA and CDR2 YSLEER come from the germline V gene. Here the CDR3 reads CASSLDRGTGELFF. CDR3 DNA sequence: TGCGCCAGCAGCCTAGACAGGGGAACCGGGGAGCTGTTTTTT.

This chain links TRBV6-5 with TRBJ1-5; 9 bases match TRBD1. This CDR3 has 15 residues. Germline CDR1 and CDR2: MNHEY and SVGAGI. Trimming at V came to 8 bases and at J to 6 bases, leaving 11 bases not matched to a gene. This chain's CDR3 is CASSKDRGSSQPQHF. The CDR3, as DNA: TGTGCCAGCTCTAAGGACAGGGGATCGAGTCAGCCCCAGCATTTT.

The genes are TRBV7-9 and TRBJ1-2; 10 bases are a match to TRBD1. CDR3 length: 14 residues. Unmatched junction bases numbered 5, after V lost 1 base and J lost 9 bases. The germline CDR1 and CDR2 sequences are SEHNR and FQNEAQ (reference sequence). The CDR3 region is CASSLGRDRGRYTF. CDR3 in DNA: TGTGCCAGCAGCTTAGGCCGGGACAGGGGTCGCTACACCTTC.

The genes are TRBV25-1 and TRBJ1-3, with TRBD1 as a possible D gene (6 bases). Trimming removed 4 bases at V and 4 bases at J, with 11 bases between. Germline loops: CDR1 MGHDK, CDR2 SYGVNS. The CDR3 totals 14 residues. CDR3 bases: TGTGCCAGCAGTGCAAACAGGGCCGGAAACACCATATATTTT. It translates to CASSANRAGNTIYF.

V and J are TRBV19 and TRBJ1-5, with a tentative D call TRBD1 (6 bases). The CDR3 runs 15 residues. V was shortened by 5 bases and J by 1 base, with 12 bases between the two germline ends. Germline CDR1 is LNHDA and CDR2 is SQIVND (reference sequence). CDR3 protein: CASSFGQGSNQPQHF. Written as DNA, the CDR3 is TGTGCCAGTAGTTTTGGTCAGGGGAGCAATCAGCCCCAGCATTTT. The whole variable domain, remainder taken from reference TRBV19 and TRBJ1-5, is DGGITQSPKYLFRKEGQNVTLSCEQNLNHDAMYWYRQDPGQGLRLIYYSQIVNDFQKGDIAEGYSVSREKKESFPLTVTSAQKNPTAFYLCASSFGQGSNQPQHFGDGTRLSIL.

This clone was detected once. The chain employs TRBV6-2 or TRBV6-3 and TRBJ2-1; D not certain. V gave up 0 bases and J gave up 4 bases, with 13 bases separating them. CDR1 is MNHEY and CDR2 is SVGEGT in the germline V gene. The CDR3 contains 16 residues. The CDR3 loop reads CASSYSGQTTYNEQFF. CDR3 nucleotide sequence: TGTGCCAGCAGTTACTCAGGGCAGACCACGTACAATGAGCAGTTCTTC.

The chain carries TRBV19 and TRBJ1-5, with D unresolved. The CDR3 is 15 residues long. V was trimmed by 8 bases and J by 0 bases, leaving 14 bases between them. CDR1 LNHDA and CDR2 SQIVND come from the germline V gene (reference sequence). CDR3 DNA: TGTGCCAGTGGTGTCGGTCTTTTTAGCAATCAGCCCCAGCATTTT. It is translated as CASGVGLFSNQPQHF.

The chain carries TRBV6-1 and TRBJ1-2; 8 positions match TRBD1. V lost 3 bases, J lost 4 bases, and 7 bases stayed unmatched. CDR1 and CDR2 from the germline V gene are MNHNS and SASEGT. The CDR3 runs 15 residues. CDR3 in amino acids: CASSDLEDRAYGYTF. DNA for the CDR3: TGTGCCAGCAGTGACCTGGAGGACAGGGCCTATGGCTACACCTTC.

The V and J genes are TRBV5-1 and TRBJ1-1; D uncertain. Trimming cost V 0 bases and J 8 bases, with 8 bases left between them. The CDR3 totals 12 residues. Looked up from germline, CDR1 is SGHRS and CDR2 is YFSETQ. This chain's CDR3 is CASSLDLAEAFF. As DNA, the CDR3 is TGCGCCAGCAGCTTGGATTTGGCAGAAGCTTTCTTT. Supplemented by reference TRBV5-1 and TRBJ1-1, the full variable domain reads KAGVTQTPRYLIKTRGQQVTLSCSPISGHRSVSWYQQTPGQGLQFLFEYFSETQRNKGNFPGRFSGRQFSNSRSEMNVSTLELGDSALYLCASSLDLAEAFFGQGTRLTVV.

V and J are TRBV6-5 and TRBJ1-5; no definite D call. V was shortened by 3 bases and J by 0 bases, with 6 bases between the two germline ends. Germline lookup yields CDR1 MNHEY and CDR2 SVGAGI. This CDR3 has 14 amino acids. Here the CDR3 DNA reads TGTGCCAGCAGTTATGGGCCTAGCAATCAGCCCCAGCATTTT. Translated: CASSYGPSNQPQHF.

The chain joins TRBV6-5 to TRBJ1-3; D ambiguous. Germline-derived CDR1 and CDR2 are MNHEY and SVGAGI. The V end lost 6 bases, the J end lost 0 bases, and 12 bases lay between the germline ends. The CDR3 runs to 15 residues. CDR3 bases: TGTGCCAGCAGAAGTAGGGTATTCTCTGGAAACACCATATATTTT. Translation: CASRSRVFSGNTIYF.

The V gene is TRBV9, the J gene TRBJ2-3, with unresolved D. The CDR3 runs 13 residues. V dropped 0 bases and J dropped 6 bases, with 8 bases sitting between them. Germline V CDR1 and CDR2: SGDLS, YYNGEE. The CDR3: CASSVAPQDTQYF. DNA for the CDR3: TGTGCCAGCAGCGTAGCCCCCCAGGATACGCAGTATTTT.

The V gene is TRBV19, the J gene TRBJ2-4; D might be TRBD1 (5 bases). Per the germline V gene, CDR1 is LNHDA and CDR2 is SQIVND (reference sequence). Trimming shortened V by 7 bases and J by 5 bases, and 15 bases separated the two germline ends. The CDR3 covers 14 residues. The CDR3 sequence: CASTGKEEENIQYF. CDR3 DNA sequence: TGTGCCAGTACAGGGAAGGAAGAAGAAAACATTCAGTACTTC.